The 19 T cell receptor beta chains in this list originate from one sample, sequenced in a study of PD-1 blockade in classical Hodgkin lymphoma. Libraries were prepared by immunoSEQ multiplex PCR; TCRdb keeps only in-frame clonotypes and omits some of them. The sample yields 130,000 to 150,000 clones, under 85% seen once. Each patient relapsed following autologous stem cell transplantation, and prior brentuximab vedotin exposure differed. The specimen comprised peripheral blood mononuclear cells (PBMCs), sampled before the second cycle of nivolumab. The receptor set was obtained from a human donor with classical Hodgkin lymphoma.

The gene calls are TRBV29-1 and TRBJ2-1; 8 nucleotides align to TRBD2. CDR3 length equals 15 residues. V shed 3 bases, J shed 3 bases, and the junction held 7 bases outside the gene matches. Germline values: CDR1 SQVTM, CDR2 ANQGSEA. The CDR3 sequence is CSVDPNAGGYNEQFF. CDR3 DNA: TGCAGCGTTGACCCCAACGCGGGAGGCTACAATGAGCAGTTCTTC.

Points on this clone: The germline gene is not matched at one end of the junction; a read error may be the cause. The chain uses TRBV6-5 and TRBJ1-1; 7 positions match TRBD1. The CDR3 loop spans 11 amino acids. Looked up from germline, CDR1 is MNHEY and CDR2 is SVGAGI. The CDR3 nucleotides are TGTGCCAGCAGGGAAGGCAGGGGGGTTCTCTTT. It translates to CASREGRGVLF.

On this clone itself: The same CDR3 can be traced to other DNA sequences in this sample. The chain recombines TRBV6-5 with TRBJ2-2; D remains unclear. The CDR3 runs to 11 residues. Germline-derived CDR1 and CDR2 are MNHEY and SVGAGI. The V gene lost 6 bases and the J gene lost 6 bases, with 5 bases spanning the gap. CDR3 loop: CASRGSGELFF. The CDR3 region has the DNA TGTGCCAGCAGGGGCTCCGGGGAGCTGTTTTTT.

The rearrangement joins TRBV12-5 to TRBJ2-1; tentatively, D is TRBD1 or TRBD2 (5 bases each). In germline, CDR1 is LGHNT, CDR2 FRNRAP. Trimming cost V 8 bases and J 8 bases, with 10 bases left between them. CDR3 size: 11 residues. CDR3 bases: TGTGCTAGTAGAGGGGTGGATGAGCAGTTCTTC. Translating it yields CASRGVDEQFF.

In its sample, this clone was seen a few times. The chain uses TRBV2 and TRBJ2-7, with 10 nucleotides matching TRBD2. The CDR3 sequence is 14 residues long. Germline CDR1 SNHLY, CDR2 FYNNEI. V lost 7 bases to trimming and J lost 4 bases; unmatched junction nucleotides: 7. As DNA, the CDR3 is TGTGCCAGCAAAACGGGACTAGCGTCGTACGAGCAGTACTTC. This codes for CASKTGLASYEQYF.

This CDR3 reads CASSPRTVGASTDTQYF. CDR3 bases: TGTGCCAGCAGCCCTAGAACGGTGGGGGCGAGCACAGATACGCAGTATTTT. The V gene is TRBV11-2, the J gene TRBJ2-3, with D perhaps matching TRBD1 (6 bases). Germline V gives CDR1 SGHAT, CDR2 FQNNGV. V lost 5 bases to trimming and J lost 0 bases, with 18 bases between them. The CDR3 is made up of 17 amino acids. Supplemented by reference TRBV11-2 and TRBJ2-3, the full variable domain reads EAGVAQSPRYKIIEKRQSVAFWCNPISGHATLYWYQQILGQGPKLLIQFQNNGVVDDSQLPKDRFSAERLKGVDSTLKIQPAKLEDSAVYLCASSPRTVGASTDTQYFGPGTRLTVL.

The genes are TRBV6-5 and TRBJ2-6; D not resolved. With 7 bases removed from V and 1 base from J, the gap between germline ends came to 8 bases. CDR3 length: 14 amino acids. Germline loops: CDR1 MNHEY, CDR2 SVGAGI. The CDR3 sequence is CASTQESGANVLTF. The CDR3 region has the DNA TGTGCCAGCACCCAAGAATCTGGGGCCAACGTCCTGACTTTC.

This clone was found a few times. This chain uses TRBV7-3 with TRBJ1-1; 10 bases align to TRBD1. J lost 4 bases, V lost 1 base, and 3 bases had no gene match. Looked up from germline, CDR1 is SGHTA and CDR2 is FQGTGA. The CDR3 runs to 15 residues. DNA of the CDR3: TGTGCCAGCAGCTTAATTGGACAGGGGGGCACTGAAGCTTTCTTT. Translation gives CASSLIGQGGTEAFF.

The J gene is TRBJ1-2, the V gene TRBV6-5; 7 bases align to TRBD1. The CDR3 consists of 13 residues. V was pared by 6 bases and J by 6 bases, with 7 bases of the junction left unmatched. Germline V gene sequence: CDR1 MNHEY, CDR2 SVGAGI. CDR3 region: CASRPTGVDGYTF. CDR3 coding DNA: TGTGCCAGCAGGCCAACAGGGGTCGATGGCTACACCTTC.

The chain joins TRBV12-5 to TRBJ1-3, with a possible D match to TRBD1 (6 bases). V was shortened by 5 bases and J by 2 bases, with 13 bases between the two germline ends. CDR1 is LGHNT and CDR2 is FRNRAP in the germline V gene. CDR3 length equals 15 residues. CDR3 nucleotide sequence: TGTGCTAGTGGTCGGACAGAAAACCCTGGAAACACCATATATTTT. It encodes CASGRTENPGNTIYF.

This clone was detected once. The V call is TRBV4-1, the J call TRBJ1-1; 7 bases align to TRBD1. In germline, CDR1 is MGHRA, CDR2 YSYEKL. The CDR3 has 15 amino acids. After removal of 3 bases from V and 1 base from J, the junction contained 5 bases not matched to a gene. The CDR3 DNA reads as TGCGCCAGCAGCCACCCCGGGACAGCGAACACTGAAGCTTTCTTT. Residues: CASSHPGTANTEAFF.

The chain has TRBV7-2 and TRBJ2-7, with 8 nucleotides matching TRBD2. CDR3 size: 15 residues. Germline lookup yields CDR1 SGHTA and CDR2 FQGNSA. The V gene end was trimmed by 5 bases and the J gene end by 3 bases; junction bases not matched to a gene: 9. CDR3 in amino acids: CASSPPGLGYYEQYF. DNA of the CDR3: TGTGCCAGCAGCCCACCGGGACTAGGGTACTACGAGCAGTACTTC.

CDR3 DNA sequence: TGTGCCAGCAGTTATGAGGGACAGGGTGCCGAGACCCAGTACTTC. Its protein is CASSYEGQGAETQYF. V and J are TRBV6-5 and TRBJ2-5; 9 bases map to TRBD1. The CDR3 loop spans 15 amino acids. The germline V gene encodes CDR1 MNHEY and CDR2 SVGAGI. J was trimmed by 5 bases and V by 3 bases; bases with no gene match: 7.

The chain links TRBV5-1 to TRBJ2-1, with 8 bases lining up with TRBD1. Germline lookup yields CDR1 SGHRS and CDR2 YFSETQ. J lost 0 bases, V lost 0 bases, and 2 bases had no gene match. The CDR3 is 16 amino acids. The CDR3 spells CASSLDRGSSYNEQFF. As DNA, the CDR3 is TGCGCCAGCAGCTTGGACAGGGGGAGCTCCTACAATGAGCAGTTCTTC.

The genes are TRBV19 and TRBJ2-2; D gene ambiguous. Trimming took 4 bases from V and 13 from J, leaving 16 bases between them. CDR1 LNHDA and CDR2 SQIVND come from the germline V gene (reference sequence). The CDR3 loop spans 13 amino acids. CDR3 nucleotide sequence: TGTGCCAGTAGTAGAGACATTGCGCAGAGGCTGTTTTTT. Translated, it gives CASSRDIAQRLFF.

V usage is TRBV18 and J usage is TRBJ2-3; TRBD2 matches 7 bases. The V gene's germline CDR1 is KGHSH and CDR2 LQKENI. Losses at the gene ends were 10 bases for V and 1 base for J; bases not matched to a gene: 8. CDR3 size: 14 residues. CDR3 sequence reads: CATLREAGTDTQYF. Here the CDR3 DNA reads TGTGCCACCCTCCGGGAGGCCGGCACAGATACGCAGTATTTT.

The rearrangement joins TRBV9 to TRBJ1-2, with 7 bases lining up with TRBD1. The CDR3 extends over 15 amino acids. CDR1 and CDR2 (germline): SGDLS, YYNGEE. V lost 0 bases to trimming and J lost 3 bases; unmatched junction nucleotides: 5. CDR3 amino acids: CASSVGQGTDYGYTF. CDR3 nucleotide sequence: TGTGCCAGCAGCGTAGGACAGGGAACGGACTATGGCTACACCTTC.

The rearrangement joins TRBV5-6 to TRBJ2-3; TRBD2 might be the D (6 bases). Germline CDR1 reads SGHDT; CDR2 reads YYEEEE. The CDR3 is 12 residues long. The germline V and J ends were trimmed by 0 bases and 8 bases, with 7 bases remaining between them. The CDR3 nucleotides read TGTGCCAGCAGCTTGGGGAGGGTTACGCAGTATTTT. Protein sequence: CASSLGRVTQYF.

This chain uses TRBV5-8 with TRBJ2-7, with 9 bases aligning to TRBD1. Germline lookup yields CDR1 SGHTS and CDR2 YDEGEE. The CDR3 contains 19 residues. V trimming: 0 bases; J trimming: 0 bases; junction bases outside the gene matches: 13. CDR3: CASSLAGTGLNEGSYEQYF. The CDR3 bases are TGTGCCAGCAGCTTGGCCGGGACAGGGCTCAACGAAGGCTCCTACGAGCAGTACTTC.